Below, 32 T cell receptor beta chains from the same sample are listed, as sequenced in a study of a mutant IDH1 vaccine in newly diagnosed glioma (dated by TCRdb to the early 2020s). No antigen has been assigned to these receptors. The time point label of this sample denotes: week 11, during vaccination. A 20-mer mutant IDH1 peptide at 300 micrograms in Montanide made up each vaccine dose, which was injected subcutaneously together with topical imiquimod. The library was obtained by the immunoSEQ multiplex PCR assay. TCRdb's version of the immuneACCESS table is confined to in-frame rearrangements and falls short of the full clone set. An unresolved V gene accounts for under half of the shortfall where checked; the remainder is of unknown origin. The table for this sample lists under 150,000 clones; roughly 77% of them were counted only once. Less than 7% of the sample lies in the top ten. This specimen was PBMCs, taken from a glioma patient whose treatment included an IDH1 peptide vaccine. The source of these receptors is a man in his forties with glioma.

The CDR3 sequence: CASSLRPRDQPQHF. CDR3 DNA: TGTGCCAGCAGTTTACGACCGAGGGACCAGCCCCAGCATTTT. The chain is built from TRBV28 and TRBJ1-5, with a tentative D call TRBD1 (5 bases). The CDR3 is 14 residues long. The germline V gene has CDR1 MDHEN and CDR2 SYDVKM. V dropped 2 bases and J dropped 7 bases, with 12 bases sitting between them.

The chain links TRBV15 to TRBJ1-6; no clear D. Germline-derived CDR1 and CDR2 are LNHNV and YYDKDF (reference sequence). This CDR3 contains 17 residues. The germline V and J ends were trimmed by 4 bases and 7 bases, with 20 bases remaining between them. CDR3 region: CATSKTLDSRPNSPLHF. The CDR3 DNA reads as TGTGCCACCAGCAAAACCCTTGATAGCCGTCCCAATTCACCCCTCCACTTT.

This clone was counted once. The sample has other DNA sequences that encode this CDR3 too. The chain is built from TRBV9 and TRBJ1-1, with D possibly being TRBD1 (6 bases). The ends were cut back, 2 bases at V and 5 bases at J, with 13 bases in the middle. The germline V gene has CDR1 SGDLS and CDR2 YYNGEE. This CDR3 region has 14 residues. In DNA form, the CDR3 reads TGTGCCAGCAGCGTCGAGGGAGGGGGGACTGAAGCTTTCTTT. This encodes CASSVEGGGTEAFF.

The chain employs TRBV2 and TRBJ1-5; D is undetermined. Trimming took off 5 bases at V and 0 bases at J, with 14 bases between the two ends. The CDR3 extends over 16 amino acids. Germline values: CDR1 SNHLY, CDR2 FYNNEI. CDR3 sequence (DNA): TGTGCCAGCAGTTGGGGTACAGCTGATAGCAATCAGCCCCAGCATTTT. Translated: CASSWGTADSNQPQHF.

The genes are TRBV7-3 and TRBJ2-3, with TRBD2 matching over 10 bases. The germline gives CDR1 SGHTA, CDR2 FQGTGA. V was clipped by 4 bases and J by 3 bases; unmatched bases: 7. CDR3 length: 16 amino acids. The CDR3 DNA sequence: TGTGCCAGCAGCTCGCCTAGCGGGAGACTAACAGATACGCAGTATTTT. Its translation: CASSSPSGRLTDTQYF. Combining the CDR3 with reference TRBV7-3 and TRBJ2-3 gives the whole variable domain GAGVSQTPSNKVTEKGKYVELRCDPISGHTALYWYRQSLGQGPEFLIYFQGTGAADDSGLPNDRFFAVRPEGSVSTLKIQRTERGDSAVYLCASSSPSGRLTDTQYFGPGTRLTVL.

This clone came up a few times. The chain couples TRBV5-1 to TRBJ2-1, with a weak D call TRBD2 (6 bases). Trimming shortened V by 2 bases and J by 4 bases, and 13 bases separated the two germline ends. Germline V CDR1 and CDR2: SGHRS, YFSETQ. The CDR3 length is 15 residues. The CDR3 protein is CASSFGSGYYNEQFF. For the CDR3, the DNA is TGCGCCAGCAGCTTTGGGAGCGGGTATTACAATGAGCAGTTCTTC.

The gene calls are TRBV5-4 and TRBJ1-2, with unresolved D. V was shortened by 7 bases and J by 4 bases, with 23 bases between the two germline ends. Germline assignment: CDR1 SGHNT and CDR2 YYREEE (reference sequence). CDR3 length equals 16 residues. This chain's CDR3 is CASSNRVSLGLYGYTF. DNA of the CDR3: TGTGCCAGCTCGAATAGGGTCTCCCTGGGTCTCTATGGCTACACCTTC.

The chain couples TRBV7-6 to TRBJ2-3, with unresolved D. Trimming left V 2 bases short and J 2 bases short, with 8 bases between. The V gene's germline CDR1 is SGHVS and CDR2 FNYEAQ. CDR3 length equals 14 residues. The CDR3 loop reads CASSLLLDTDTQYF. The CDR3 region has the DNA TGTGCCAGCAGCTTATTACTTGACACAGATACGCAGTATTTT.

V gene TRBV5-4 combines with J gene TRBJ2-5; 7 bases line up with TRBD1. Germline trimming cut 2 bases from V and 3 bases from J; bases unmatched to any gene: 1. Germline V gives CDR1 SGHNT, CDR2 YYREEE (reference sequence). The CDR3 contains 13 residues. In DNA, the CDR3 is TGTGCCAGCAGCTTTGACAGGGAAGAGACCCAGTACTTC. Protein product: CASSFDREETQYF.

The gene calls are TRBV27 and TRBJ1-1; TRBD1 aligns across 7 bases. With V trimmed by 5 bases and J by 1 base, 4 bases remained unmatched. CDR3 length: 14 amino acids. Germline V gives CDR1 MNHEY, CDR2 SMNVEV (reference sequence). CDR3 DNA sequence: TGTGCCAGCAGTCCGCACAGGGGGAACACTGAAGCTTTCTTT. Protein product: CASSPHRGNTEAFF.

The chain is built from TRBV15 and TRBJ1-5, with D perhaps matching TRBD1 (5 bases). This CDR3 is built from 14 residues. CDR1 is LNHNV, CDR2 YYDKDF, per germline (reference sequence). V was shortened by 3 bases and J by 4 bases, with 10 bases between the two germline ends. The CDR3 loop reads CATSRADSNQPQHF. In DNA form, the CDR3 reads TGTGCCACCAGCAGGGCCGACAGTAATCAGCCCCAGCATTTT.

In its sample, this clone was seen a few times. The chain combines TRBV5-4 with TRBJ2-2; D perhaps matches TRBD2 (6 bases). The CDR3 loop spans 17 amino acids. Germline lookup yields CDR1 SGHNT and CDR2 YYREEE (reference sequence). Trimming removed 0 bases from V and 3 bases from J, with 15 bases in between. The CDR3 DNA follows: TGTGCCAGCAGCTTGGGCGGCAGGTCGGGGGACACCGGGGAGCTGTTTTTT. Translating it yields CASSLGGRSGDTGELFF.

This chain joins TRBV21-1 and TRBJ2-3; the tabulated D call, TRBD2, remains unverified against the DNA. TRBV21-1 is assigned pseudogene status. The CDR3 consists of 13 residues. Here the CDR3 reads CASSKGTPGTQYF. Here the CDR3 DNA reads TGTGCCAGCAGCAAAGGTACCCCCGGTACGCAGTATTTT.

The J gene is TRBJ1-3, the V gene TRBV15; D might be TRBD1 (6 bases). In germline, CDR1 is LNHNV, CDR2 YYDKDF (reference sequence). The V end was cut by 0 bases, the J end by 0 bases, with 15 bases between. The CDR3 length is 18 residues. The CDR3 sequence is CATSRDYSGRGSGNTIYF. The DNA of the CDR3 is TGTGCCACCAGCAGAGATTATAGCGGCAGGGGCTCTGGAAACACCATATATTTT.

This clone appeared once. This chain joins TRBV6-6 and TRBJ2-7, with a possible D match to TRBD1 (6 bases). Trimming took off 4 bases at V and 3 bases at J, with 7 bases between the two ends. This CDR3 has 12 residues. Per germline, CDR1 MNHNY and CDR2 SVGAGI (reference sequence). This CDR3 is CASSSRGYEQYF. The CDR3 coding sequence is TGTGCCAGCAGTTCCAGGGGCTACGAGCAGTACTTC.

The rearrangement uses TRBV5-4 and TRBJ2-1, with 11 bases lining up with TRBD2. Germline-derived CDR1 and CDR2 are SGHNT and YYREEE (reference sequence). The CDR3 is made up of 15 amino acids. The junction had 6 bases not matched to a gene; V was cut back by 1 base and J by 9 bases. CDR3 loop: CASSLIAGGPLEQFF. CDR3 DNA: TGTGCCAGCAGCTTGATAGCGGGGGGGCCCCTTGAGCAGTTCTTC.

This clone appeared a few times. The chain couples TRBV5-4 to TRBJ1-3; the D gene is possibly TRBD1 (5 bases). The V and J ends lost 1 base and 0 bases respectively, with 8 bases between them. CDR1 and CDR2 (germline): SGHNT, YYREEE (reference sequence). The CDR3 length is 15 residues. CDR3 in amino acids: CASSLQGPSGNTIYF. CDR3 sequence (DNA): TGTGCCAGCAGCTTGCAGGGCCCCTCTGGAAACACCATATATTTT.

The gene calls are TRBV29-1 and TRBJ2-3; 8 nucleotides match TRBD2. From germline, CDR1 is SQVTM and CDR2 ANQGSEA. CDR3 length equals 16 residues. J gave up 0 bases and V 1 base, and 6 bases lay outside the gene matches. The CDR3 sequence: CSVEGSASGSTDTQYF. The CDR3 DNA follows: TGCAGCGTTGAAGGATCAGCTAGCGGGAGCACAGATACGCAGTATTTT.

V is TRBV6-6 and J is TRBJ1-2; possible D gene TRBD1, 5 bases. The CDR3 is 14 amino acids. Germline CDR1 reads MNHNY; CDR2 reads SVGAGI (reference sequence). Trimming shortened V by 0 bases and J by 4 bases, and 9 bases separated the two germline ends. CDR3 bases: TGTGCCAGCAGTTACTCGTCAGGGCCCTATGGCTACACCTTC. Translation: CASSYSSGPYGYTF.

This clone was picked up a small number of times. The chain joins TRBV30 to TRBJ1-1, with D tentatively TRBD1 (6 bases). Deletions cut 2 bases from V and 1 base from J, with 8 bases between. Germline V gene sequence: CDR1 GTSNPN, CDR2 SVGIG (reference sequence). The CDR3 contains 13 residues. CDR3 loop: CAWSSRGNTEAFF. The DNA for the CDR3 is TGTGCCTGGAGTTCCAGGGGGAACACTGAAGCTTTCTTT.

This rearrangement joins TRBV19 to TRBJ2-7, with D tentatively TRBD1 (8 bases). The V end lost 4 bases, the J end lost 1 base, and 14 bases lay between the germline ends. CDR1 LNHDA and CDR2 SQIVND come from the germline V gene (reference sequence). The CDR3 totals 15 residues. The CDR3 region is CASSTPQGGSYEQYF. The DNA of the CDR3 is TGTGCCAGTAGTACACCACAGGGGGGGTCCTACGAGCAGTACTTC.

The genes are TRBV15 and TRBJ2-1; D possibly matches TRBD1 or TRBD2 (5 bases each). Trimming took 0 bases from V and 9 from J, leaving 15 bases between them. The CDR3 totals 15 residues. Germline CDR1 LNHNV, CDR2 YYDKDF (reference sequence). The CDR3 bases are TGTGCCACCAGCAGAGAGGGGGACCCCCGCAGTGAGCAGTTCTTC. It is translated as CATSREGDPRSEQFF.

The CDR3 DNA is TGTGCCAGCAGCTTCGGACCCGGGGGGCCCCGCCGCTACGAGCAGTACTTC. Protein sequence: CASSFGPGGPRRYEQYF. The chain carries TRBV7-9 and TRBJ2-7, with a possible D match to TRBD2 (7 bases). Looked up from germline, CDR1 is SEHNR and CDR2 is FQNEAQ (reference sequence). CDR3 length: 17 residues. Trimming removed 3 bases from V and 3 bases from J, with 21 bases in between.

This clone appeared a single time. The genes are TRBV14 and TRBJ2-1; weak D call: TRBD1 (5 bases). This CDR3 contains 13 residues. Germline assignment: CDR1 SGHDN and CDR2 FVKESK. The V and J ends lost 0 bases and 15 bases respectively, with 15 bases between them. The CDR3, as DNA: TGTGCCAGCAGCCAAGAGAAAGGCAGGGATCTGTTCTTC. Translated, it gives CASSQEKGRDLFF.

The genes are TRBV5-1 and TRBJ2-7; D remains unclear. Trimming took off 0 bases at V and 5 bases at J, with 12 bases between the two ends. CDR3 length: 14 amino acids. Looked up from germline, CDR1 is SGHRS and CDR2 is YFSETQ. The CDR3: CASSLGSQDDEQYF. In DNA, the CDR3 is TGCGCCAGCAGCTTGGGATCACAAGATGACGAGCAGTACTTC.

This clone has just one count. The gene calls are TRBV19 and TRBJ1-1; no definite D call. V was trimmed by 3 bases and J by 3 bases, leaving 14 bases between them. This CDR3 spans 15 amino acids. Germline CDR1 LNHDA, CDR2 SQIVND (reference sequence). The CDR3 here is CASSIRQWRDTEAFF. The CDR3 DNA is TGTGCCAGTAGTATTAGGCAGTGGAGAGACACTGAAGCTTTCTTT.

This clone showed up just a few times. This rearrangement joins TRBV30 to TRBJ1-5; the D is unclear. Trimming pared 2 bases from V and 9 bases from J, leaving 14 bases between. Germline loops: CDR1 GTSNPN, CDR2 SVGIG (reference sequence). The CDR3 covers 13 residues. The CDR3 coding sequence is TGTGCCTGGAGTCTGTGGGTAAACGGGCCCCAGCATTTT. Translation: CAWSLWVNGPQHF.

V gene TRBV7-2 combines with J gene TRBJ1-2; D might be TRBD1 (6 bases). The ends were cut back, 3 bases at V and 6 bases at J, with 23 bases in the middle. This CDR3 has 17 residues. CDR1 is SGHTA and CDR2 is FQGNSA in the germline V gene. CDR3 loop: CASSFASHRGGRHGYTF. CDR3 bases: TGTGCCAGCAGCTTCGCTTCGCATCGGGGGGGCCGCCATGGCTACACCTTC.

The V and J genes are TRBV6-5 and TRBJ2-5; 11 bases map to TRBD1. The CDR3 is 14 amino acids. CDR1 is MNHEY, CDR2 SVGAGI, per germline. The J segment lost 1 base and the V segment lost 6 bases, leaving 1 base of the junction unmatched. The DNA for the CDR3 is TGTGCCAGCAGAGGGACAGGGGGCCAAGAGACCCAGTACTTC. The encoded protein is CASRGTGGQETQYF.

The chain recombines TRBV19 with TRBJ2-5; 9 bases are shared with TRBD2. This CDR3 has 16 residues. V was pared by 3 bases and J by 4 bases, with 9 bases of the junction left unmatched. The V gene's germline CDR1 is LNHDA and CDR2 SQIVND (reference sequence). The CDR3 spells CASSILGGGAGETQYF. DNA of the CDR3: TGTGCCAGTAGTATTCTCGGCGGGGGGGCCGGAGAGACCCAGTACTTC.

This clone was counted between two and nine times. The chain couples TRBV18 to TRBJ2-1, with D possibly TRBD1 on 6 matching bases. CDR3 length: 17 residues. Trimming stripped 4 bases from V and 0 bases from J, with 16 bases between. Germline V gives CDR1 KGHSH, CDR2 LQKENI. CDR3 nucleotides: TGTGCCAGCTCACTAACCCTAACAGGGAGCTCCTACAATGAGCAGTTCTTC. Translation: CASSLTLTGSSYNEQFF.

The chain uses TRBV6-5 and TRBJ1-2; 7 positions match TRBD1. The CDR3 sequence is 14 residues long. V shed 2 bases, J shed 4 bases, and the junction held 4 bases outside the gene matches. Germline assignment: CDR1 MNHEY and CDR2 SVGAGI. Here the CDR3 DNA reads TGTGCCAGCAGTTACAGGGACAGCTCCTATGGCTACACCTTC. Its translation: CASSYRDSSYGYTF.